The 17 T cell receptor beta chains reported below all come from one sample, sequenced in a study of molecular identifiers for immune sequencing clone quantification (dated by TCRdb to the late 2010s). Library construction relied on PCR. Sequencing was carried out with a NextSeq 500. TCRdb applied fastp at Q25 and MiXCR to the public reads, then kept only in-frame beta chains. Each entry merges the rows of one CDR3 protein and shows their most common DNA and genes. The sample has about 500,000 distinct CDR3 sequences on record, less than 30% of them singletons. The top ten constitute about 0.75% of the sample. The sequencing sample was made of naive CD8+ T cells from blood, with Jurkat cell RNA spiked in. The sample's cell subset or site label, in plain terms: FACS-sorted CD8+CD4-CCR7+CD45RA+ naive T cells. All receptors come from a human donor in good health. Some libraries in this study had Jurkat cell RNA spiked in.

This clonotype was recorded a few times. The chain recombines TRBV7-9 with TRBJ2-3, with 10 bases matching TRBD2. The CDR3 is 15 residues long. The junction had 7 bases not matched to a gene; V was cut back by 4 bases and J by 6 bases. Germline V gene lookup returns CDR1 SEHNR and CDR2 FQNEAQ (reference sequence). In nucleotides, the CDR3 is TGTGCCAGCAGCTCTTCTAGCGGGGGCGGGGATACGCAGTATTTT. It encodes CASSSSSGGGDTQYF.

The chain has TRBV7-6 and TRBJ2-5; 12 bases fit TRBD2. Per germline, CDR1 SGHVS and CDR2 FNYEAQ. This CDR3 spans 16 amino acids. With V trimmed by 2 bases and J by 2 bases, 3 bases remained unmatched. CDR3 amino acids: CASSLTLAGGQETQYF. The DNA of the CDR3 is TGTGCCAGCAGCTTAACCCTAGCGGGAGGGCAAGAGACCCAGTACTTC.

This clonotype was counted only a few times. This chain uses TRBV12-3 or TRBV12-4 with TRBJ1-1; D gene uncertain. This CDR3 contains 14 residues. V dropped 3 bases and J dropped 2 bases, with 10 bases sitting between them. The CDR3 sequence: CASSFGQVNTEAFF. For the CDR3, the DNA is TGTGCCAGCAGTTTTGGGCAGGTTAACACTGAAGCTTTCTTT.

This clonotype was counted at least ten times. The CDR3 nucleotides read TGTGCCAGCAGCTTAGGTTTTGCGGGGGAAAGGGGTAACGAGCAGTACTTC. Translated: CASSLGFAGERGNEQYF. The rearrangement joins TRBV7-6 to TRBJ2-7; 7 nucleotides match TRBD2. In germline, CDR1 is SGHVS, CDR2 FNYEAQ. This CDR3 has 17 amino acids. V lost 1 base, J lost 5 bases, and 14 bases stayed unmatched.

To note about this clonotype: A much larger clone differs from this one at a single base, so this may be a read error. The V and J genes are TRBV2 and TRBJ2-3; a possible D gene is TRBD2 (6 bases). V was cut by 7 bases and J by 0 bases, with 11 bases left in between. This CDR3 spans 14 amino acids. Per germline, CDR1 SNHLY and CDR2 FYNNEI. The CDR3 here is CASKAAGSTDTQYF. The CDR3 DNA reads TGTGCCAGCAAGGCAGCGGGTAGCACAGATACGCAGTATTTT. Combining the CDR3 with reference TRBV2 and TRBJ2-3 gives the whole variable domain EPEVTQTPSHQVTQMGQEVILRCVPISNHLYFYWYRQILGQKVEFLVSFYNNEISEKSEIFDDQFSVERPDGSNFTLKIRSTKLEDSAMYFCASKAAGSTDTQYFGPGTRLTVL.

This clonotype was found many times. This chain connects TRBV6-2 or TRBV6-3 to TRBJ2-7; a weak D match, TRBD2 (5 bases). The ends were cut back, 8 bases at V and 4 bases at J, with 12 bases in the middle. CDR3 length equals 12 residues. The germline V gene has CDR1 MNHEY and CDR2 SVGEGT. The DNA for the CDR3 is TGTGCCAGCGCCTCGGACTTATACGAGCAGTACTTC. This translates into CASASDLYEQYF.

This clonotype was counted many times. This chain links TRBV28 with TRBJ2-7, with a weak D call TRBD2 (5 bases). In germline, CDR1 is MDHEN, CDR2 SYDVKM. The CDR3 extends over 14 amino acids. V lost 5 bases, J lost 2 bases, and 13 bases lay in between. DNA of the CDR3: TGTGCCAGCAGTGGGAGTCCTGGGGCCTACGAGCAGTACTTC. Residues: CASSGSPGAYEQYF.

The J gene is TRBJ1-1, the V gene TRBV12-3 or TRBV12-4; a weak D match, TRBD1 (6 bases). This CDR3 spans 17 amino acids. Trimming took off 2 bases at V and 2 bases at J, with 18 bases between the two ends. For the CDR3, the DNA is TGTGCCAGCAGTTTACCGCCCTTGGGACAAAGAAACACTGAAGCTTTCTTT. It encodes CASSLPPLGQRNTEAFF.

V usage is TRBV6-1 and J usage is TRBJ2-3; tentatively, D is TRBD2 (5 bases). The length of the CDR3 is 14 residues. Germline loops: CDR1 MNHNS, CDR2 SASEGT. V lost 7 bases, J lost 1 base, and 12 bases lay in between. DNA of the CDR3: TGTGCCAGCACCCCGGAGGCCGGCACAGATACGCAGTATTTT. It codes for CASTPEAGTDTQYF.

This clonotype appeared many times. This chain uses TRBV4-3 with TRBJ2-7, with 11 nucleotides matching TRBD2. V dropped 3 bases and J dropped 3; count of bases not matched to a gene: 4. Germline CDR1 is LGHNA and CDR2 is YSLEER. The CDR3 has 15 residues. The CDR3 coding sequence is TGCGCCAGCAGCCAGGGGACTAGCGGAATCTACGAGCAGTACTTC. Translation gives CASSQGTSGIYEQYF.

This clonotype occurred a few times. This chain connects TRBV2 to TRBJ2-3, with 9 bases aligning to TRBD2. The CDR3 consists of 17 residues. J gave up 4 bases and V 0 bases, and 8 bases lay outside the gene matches. Looked up from germline, CDR1 is SNHLY and CDR2 is FYNNEI. CDR3 sequence: CASSEALAGGPPDTQYF. For the CDR3, the DNA is TGTGCCAGCAGTGAAGCGCTGGCGGGGGGGCCCCCAGATACGCAGTATTTT.

Turning to this clonotype: The junction departs from germline at one end; a sequencing error may be responsible. V gene TRBV19 combines with J gene TRBJ1-3, with TRBD1 as a possible D gene (5 bases). The germline gives CDR1 LNHDA, CDR2 SQIVND (reference sequence). The CDR3 loop spans 14 amino acids. CDR3: CASTPGFLGNTMYF. The CDR3 region has the DNA TGTGCCAGTACCCCAGGGTTTCTCGGCAACACCATGTATTTT. Complete variable domain (other parts from reference TRBV19 and TRBJ1-3): DGGITQSPKYLFRKEGQNVTLSCEQNLNHDAMYWYRQDPGQGLRLIYYSQIVNDFQKGDIAEGYSVSREKKESFPLTVTSAQKNPTAFYLCASTPGFLGNTMYFGEGSWLTVV.

A note on this clonotype: At one of its ends the junction is not consistent with the germline gene, which may arise from a read error. This chain uses TRBV6-2 or TRBV6-3 with TRBJ1-5; D is ambiguous. The CDR3 contains 15 residues. Germline CDR1 reads MNHEY; CDR2 reads SVGEGT. CDR3 nucleotides: TGTGCCAGCAGCTGGACGTCTATCAGTGATCCGCCCCCGCATTTT. Its translation is CASSWTSISDPPPHF.

This clonotype was counted between two and nine times. The rearrangement links TRBV28 to TRBJ2-2; D uncertain. The CDR3 spans 11 residues. The ends were cut back, 8 bases at V and 6 bases at J, with 7 bases in the middle. CDR1 and CDR2 (germline): MDHEN, SYDVKM. CDR3 in DNA: TGTGCCAGCGGCTACGCCGGGGAGCTGTTTTTT. Its protein product is CASGYAGELFF.

V and J are TRBV9 and TRBJ2-6; D remains unclear. The V and J ends lost 3 bases and 2 bases respectively, with 12 bases between them. Germline CDR1 is SGDLS and CDR2 is YYNGEE. The CDR3 totals 16 residues. The CDR3 reads CASSAPPVPGANVLTF. The CDR3 DNA reads TGTGCCAGCAGCGCCCCCCCCGTCCCTGGGGCCAACGTCCTGACTTTC.

This clonotype was detected a few times. The rearrangement joins TRBV29-1 to TRBJ1-2; a weak D match, TRBD1 (5 bases). The CDR3 extends over 15 amino acids. Per germline, CDR1 SQVTM and CDR2 ANQGSEA. CDR3 loop: CGALQGPSQGYGYTF. CDR3 sequence (DNA): TGCGGGGCCCTGCAGGGCCCATCTCAGGGCTATGGCTACACCTTC.

V and J are TRBV6-6 and TRBJ1-4; unclear D gene. In germline, CDR1 is MNHNY, CDR2 SVGAGI (reference sequence). V lost 2 bases, J lost 0 bases, and 13 bases lay in between. The CDR3 is made up of 17 amino acids. Here the CDR3 DNA reads TGTGCCAGCAGTTACGGCCTGCCTCAAGCAACTAATGAAAAACTGTTTTTT. Protein product: CASSYGLPQATNEKLFF.